The 19 T cell receptor beta chains given below trace back to one sample, sequenced in a study of T-cell reconstitution after alpha-beta-depleted transplantation in children. Using unique molecular identifiers, the investigators prepared the TCRbeta library. Each CDR3 protein is one row after TCRdb ran MiXCR on the PCR reads. The sample consists of roughly 300,000 distinct CDR3 sequences, around a tenth of them appearing once. The sample in question was peripheral blood, obtained 180 days after TCRalphabeta/CD19-depleted stem cell transplant. The source of these receptors is a male patient under 10 years old who had a stem cell transplant for chronic granulomatous disease, so the T cells may come from the graft donor.

This clonotype occurred many times. This chain connects TRBV11-2 to TRBJ2-1; maybe TRBD2 (6 bases). The CDR3 contains 14 residues. Trimming removed 3 bases at V and 6 bases at J, with 12 bases between. Germline V gene data show CDR1 as SGHAT and CDR2 as FQNNGV. The CDR3 bases are TGTGCCAGCAGCTTGAGGGGCGGGATCAATGAGCAGTTCTTC. Translated, it gives CASSLRGGINEQFF.

There are many counts of this clonotype. V gene TRBV10-1 combines with J gene TRBJ2-7; TRBD2 matches 13 bases. There are 18 residues in the CDR3. V was clipped by 6 bases and J by 3 bases; unmatched bases: 14. Germline CDR1 is WNHNN and CDR2 is SYGVQD (reference sequence). DNA of the CDR3: TGCGCCAGCAGCGCCGGGACTAGCGGGGTGCACGAGTACTACGAGCAGTACTTC. It is translated as CASSAGTSGVHEYYEQYF.

There are a few counts of this clonotype. The J gene is TRBJ2-7, the V gene TRBV10-3, with 7 nucleotides matching TRBD1. Per the germline V gene, CDR1 is ENHRY and CDR2 is SYGVKD. After removal of 6 bases from V and 5 bases from J, the junction contained 7 bases not matched to a gene. The CDR3 loop spans 13 amino acids. DNA for the CDR3: TGTGCCATCAGACCGGACAGGAACCACGAGCAGTACTTC. It codes for CAIRPDRNHEQYF.

This clonotype was detected only a few times. This chain joins TRBV7-8 and TRBJ2-2; 9 bases are a match to TRBD1. CDR1 SGHVS and CDR2 FQNEAQ come from the germline V gene. V gave up 7 bases and J gave up 7 bases; unmatched junction bases: 10. This CDR3 spans 15 amino acids. The CDR3 protein is CASTSGTGFGGELFF. In nucleotides, the CDR3 is TGTGCCAGCACCTCCGGGACAGGGTTCGGCGGGGAGCTGTTTTTT.

This clonotype showed up many times. The chain couples TRBV14 to TRBJ2-2, with no clear D. CDR1 and CDR2 from the germline V gene are SGHDN and FVKESK. CDR3 length equals 13 residues. Trimming stripped 3 bases from V and 4 bases from J, with 6 bases between. The DNA of the CDR3 is TGTGCCAGCAGCCATACACTCACCGGGGAGCTGTTTTTT. It yields the protein CASSHTLTGELFF.

This clonotype has a count of ten or more. The chain recombines TRBV7-6 with TRBJ2-3; D possibly matches TRBD1 or TRBD2 (5 bases each). V gave up 2 bases and J gave up 5 bases, with 20 bases separating them. The CDR3 is made up of 17 amino acids. Germline-derived CDR1 and CDR2 are SGHVS and FNYEAQ. CDR3 sequence reads: CASSLSQSRVGRDTQYF. The CDR3 DNA follows: TGTGCCAGCAGCTTATCCCAGAGCAGGGTTGGGAGAGATACGCAGTATTTT.

About this clonotype: A much larger clone sits a single nucleotide away, making a read error possible. The gene calls are TRBV6-2 or TRBV6-3 and TRBJ2-7; 9 bases fit TRBD1. CDR3 length: 16 amino acids. The germline V gene has CDR1 MNHEY and CDR2 SVGEGT. The CDR3 is CASRNTTGTGPYEQSF. The CDR3 nucleotides read TGTGCCAGCAGAAACACGACCGGGACAGGGCCCTACGAGCAGTCCTTC.

The chain has TRBV27 and TRBJ2-7; 10 positions agree with TRBD1. The CDR3 runs to 15 residues. V lost 2 bases to trimming and J lost 4 bases; unmatched junction nucleotides: 5. Germline CDR1 and CDR2: MNHEY and SMNVEV (reference sequence). The CDR3 spells CASSLVGTGVYEQYF. CDR3 sequence (DNA): TGTGCCAGCAGTTTAGTCGGGACAGGGGTGTACGAGCAGTACTTC.

A remark on this clonotype: Since a much larger clone is just one base distant, this may be a read error. The V gene is TRBV7-2, the J gene TRBJ2-5; 11 nucleotides agree with TRBD2. Germline V CDR1 and CDR2: SGHTA, FQGNSA. The CDR3 contains 15 residues. The CDR3 sequence: CASSLVSGRGETQSF. The DNA for the CDR3 is TGTGCCAGCAGCTTAGTTAGCGGGAGGGGAGAGACCCAGTCCTTC.

This clonotype showed up many times. The CDR3 sequence: CASSGAEQETQYF. In DNA form, the CDR3 reads TGTGCCAGTAGCGGAGCGGAACAAGAGACCCAGTACTTC. The genes are TRBV19 and TRBJ2-5; TRBD2 might be the D (5 bases). Germline V gene data show CDR1 as LNHDA and CDR2 as SQIVND (reference sequence). The CDR3 extends over 13 amino acids. V dropped 6 bases and J dropped 2 bases, with 10 bases sitting between them. The variable domain in full, completed from reference TRBV19 and TRBJ2-5, reads DGGITQSPKYLFRKEGQNVTLSCEQNLNHDAMYWYRQDPGQGLRLIYYSQIVNDFQKGDIAEGYSVSREKKESFPLTVTSAQKNPTAFYLCASSGAEQETQYFGPGTRLLVL.

This clonotype was recorded many times. This chain joins TRBV2 and TRBJ2-2; 9 nucleotides agree with TRBD2. V lost 9 bases and J lost 5; bases outside the gene matches: 13. There are 16 residues in the CDR3. The germline CDR1 and CDR2 sequences are SNHLY and FYNNEI. The CDR3 DNA sequence: TGTGCCAGGCGGGGAAATAGCGGGAGAGGAACCGGGGAGCTGTTTTTT. Its protein is CARRGNSGRGTGELFF.

Many counts were recorded for this clonotype. The rearrangement joins TRBV7-9 to TRBJ2-1; D is uncertain. CDR1 is SEHNR and CDR2 is FQNEAQ in the germline V gene (reference sequence). The V end lost 3 bases, the J end lost 12 bases, and 12 bases lay between the germline ends. This CDR3 is built from 12 residues. The CDR3 DNA reads TGTGCCAGCAGCTTTACGGGTGTGGGGCAGTTCTTC. This gives the protein CASSFTGVGQFF.

This clonotype was seen only a few times. V is TRBV29-1 and J is TRBJ2-7; a weak D match, TRBD2 (6 bases). Trimming stripped 6 bases from V and 3 bases from J, with 15 bases between. Germline V gene lookup returns CDR1 SQVTM and CDR2 ANQGSEA. The CDR3 runs 13 residues. In DNA form, the CDR3 reads TGCAGCGTGAACATCGGAGGGGTCTACGAGCAGTACTTC. This encodes CSVNIGGVYEQYF.

This clonotype was recorded many times. The rearrangement uses TRBV7-3 and TRBJ2-2, with TRBD1 identical over 8 bases. The V gene end was trimmed by 5 bases and the J gene end by 9 bases; junction bases not matched to a gene: 2. Germline V gene data show CDR1 as SGHTA and CDR2 as FQGTGA. CDR3 length: 12 amino acids. The CDR3: CASSRQGRELFF. DNA of the CDR3: TGTGCCAGCAGCCGACAGGGGAGGGAGCTGTTTTTT.

This clonotype occurred many times. The chain couples TRBV9 to TRBJ2-1; tentatively, D is TRBD1 or TRBD2 (5 bases each). This CDR3 is 14 amino acids long. V dropped 0 bases and J dropped 7 bases, with 11 bases sitting between them. The germline V gene encodes CDR1 SGDLS and CDR2 YYNGEE. The CDR3 nucleotides read TGTGCCAGCAGCGTAGGAATCGAGGGGAATGAGCAGTTCTTC. Amino acids: CASSVGIEGNEQFF.

This clonotype was seen repeatedly, ten times or more. The chain is built from TRBV12-3 or TRBV12-4 and TRBJ1-5; D possibly corresponds to TRBD1 (6 bases). This CDR3 comprises 14 residues. The ends were cut back, 5 bases at V and 5 bases at J, with 13 bases in the middle. CDR3 nucleotides: TGTGCCAGCAGTCCCGGGACACTATATCAGCCCCAGCATTTT. Translating gives CASSPGTLYQPQHF.

The V and J genes are TRBV11-2 and TRBJ2-1, with 7 bases matching TRBD2. The junction had 6 bases not matched to a gene; V was cut back by 1 base and J by 6 bases. The CDR3 extends over 15 amino acids. Germline V lookup: CDR1 SGHAT, CDR2 FQNNGV. In nucleotides, the CDR3 is TGTGCCAGCAGCTTAGGGGCTAGCGGACGCAATGAGCAGTTCTTC. It yields the protein CASSLGASGRNEQFF.

This clonotype has ten or more counts. The chain links TRBV5-1 to TRBJ2-2; TRBD2 aligns across 14 bases. The CDR3 has 19 amino acids. V gave up 4 bases and J gave up 6 bases; unmatched junction bases: 14. Germline V gene lookup returns CDR1 SGHRS and CDR2 YFSETQ. The CDR3 region has the DNA TGCGCCAGCAGCCCCACGGGACTAGCGGGAGTTGGGTCGGCCGGGGAGCTGTTTTTT. The encoded protein is CASSPTGLAGVGSAGELFF.

This clonotype was observed at least ten times. The V gene is TRBV4-3, the J gene TRBJ2-6; D is possibly TRBD1 or TRBD2 (5 bases each). Per the germline V gene, CDR1 is LGHNA and CDR2 is YSLEER. The V and J ends lost 2 bases and 2 bases respectively, with 7 bases between them. This CDR3 has 15 residues. In nucleotides, the CDR3 is TGCGCCAGCAGCCAATGGGGGACTGGGGCCAACGTCCTGACTTTC. It specifies CASSQWGTGANVLTF.